This TCR beta chain came from a study of cytomegalovirus exposure and HLA in healthy donors. Overall study findings and caveats: The classifier, whose performance was assessed in both the original and validation cohorts, reportedly diagnosed cytomegalovirus status with high specificity and sensitivity. The study recorded 164 TCR beta chains that were cytomegalovirus-associated.

This CDR3 is built from 13 residues. J gave up 6 bases and V 6 bases, and 5 bases lay outside the gene matches. Per the germline V gene, CDR1 is SGHAT and CDR2 is FQNNGV. Sequencing was performed with immunoSEQ multiplex PCR; in TCRdb, only in-frame clones are kept and a portion is missing. In the table there are over 250,000 clones, around 85% of which are singletons. As concerns this clone: Its antigen remains unknown.

This clonotype was sampled from a young woman in good health and CMV-seronegative. This chain uses TRBV11-2 with TRBJ1-5, with TRBD1 matching over 7 bases. What was sequenced was PBMCs. The CDR3 spells CASSSQGGQPQHF. Here the CDR3 DNA reads TGTGCCAGCAGTTCGCAGGGGGGTCAGCCCCAGCATTTT.